This TCR beta chain was recorded in a study of blood T cell repertoires in COVID-19. Study details: From T cells, B-cell-depleted T cells, or PBMCs came the material, which was cDNA or gDNA.

The participants were between about 18 and 90 years old and came from under 25 US areas. Self-reported history from a screening survey and questionnaire set each donor's cohort. Measured with immunoSEQ multiplex PCR; TCRdb has only the in-frame clones, and not every one. The table has 150,000 to 200,000 clones, about 90% seen once. V was shortened by 5 bases and J by 3 bases, with 10 bases between the two germline ends. This CDR3 has 12 residues. The germline CDR1 and CDR2 sequences are SQVTM and ANQGSEA. Sequencing was carried out using PBMCs or T cells enriched from blood (not recorded which). The chain is built from TRBV29-1 and TRBJ1-2, with D tentatively TRBD1 (6 bases). The TCR sequence derives from a human donor with acute COVID-19. The donor label of this sample is uncertain. The CDR3 DNA is TGCAGCGTTAAAGGGGGGGACTATGGCTACACCTTC. This codes for CSVKGGDYGYTF.